This T cell receptor (beta chain) derives from a study of blood T cell repertoires in COVID-19. Study-wide background: Acute and convalescent COVID-19 samples came from the United States, Italy and Spain. Sources were T cells, B-cell-depleted T cells, or PBMCs; the material itself was cDNA or gDNA.

The authors' processing: From reference gene primer amplification, estimates of nucleated cell counts were derived. This table comes from immunoSEQ multiplex PCR, and its TCRdb copy is limited to in-frame clones, with some not included. V and J calls and clone size follow that table, whereas D and trimming were derived from the DNA. The sample gives approximately 160,000 clones, more than 80% of which show up once; 9.5% to 13% is in the top ten. The germline CDR1 and CDR2 sequences are SGHDN and FVKESK. Deletions cut 4 bases from V and 3 bases from J, with 16 bases between. The CDR3 covers 15 residues.

This chain links TRBV14 with TRBJ2-7, with a tentative D call TRBD1 (6 bases). This TCR was sampled from a human donor in a cohort sampled during active COVID-19. The source material was peripheral blood. CDR3 residues: CASSLTGTPYYEQYF. DNA of the CDR3: TGTGCCAGCAGCCTAACCGGGACACCATACTACGAGCAGTACTTC.